These 28 T cell receptor beta chains were sequenced from one sample in a study of follicular helper T cells after annual influenza vaccination. Here immunoSEQ multiplex PCR was the method, and the copy in TCRdb shows in-frame clones only, minus some. The sample yields approximately 1,300 clones, more than 65% seen once. Noted time point: 2014-2015 season, 7 days after vaccination. The sequences come from CXCR5+ CD38+ circulating T follicular helper cells from blood, collected 7 days after influenza vaccination. The subset here: circulating Tfh, non-naive CD4+CXCR5+PD-1+ (ICOS+CD38+ or ICOS-CD38-). Every receptor here comes from an adult who received the influenza vaccine.

The chain couples TRBV7-9 to TRBJ2-2, with D tentatively TRBD1 or TRBD2 (7 bases each). Trimming pared 10 bases from V and 2 bases from J, leaving 17 bases between. Germline CDR1 is SEHNR and CDR2 is FQNEAQ (reference sequence). This CDR3 comprises 15 residues. The CDR3 DNA follows: TGTGCCACCCGAGCGGGGACAGAAAACACCGGGGAGCTGTTTTTT. Amino acids: CATRAGTENTGELFF.

V is TRBV4-3 and J is TRBJ2-2; 10 nucleotides align to TRBD2. CDR3 size: 19 residues. V lost 0 bases and J lost 3; bases outside the gene matches: 10. Germline values: CDR1 LGHNA, CDR2 YSLEER. CDR3 DNA: TGCGCCAGCAGCCAAGACACGACGCGGACTAGCGGATACACCGGGGAGCTGTTTTTT. It codes for CASSQDTTRTSGYTGELFF.

The gene calls are TRBV28 and TRBJ2-5; 8 bases agree with TRBD1. Germline V gene data show CDR1 as MDHEN and CDR2 as SYDVKM. This CDR3 has 15 residues. Unmatched junction bases numbered 3, after V lost 2 bases and J lost 1 base. The CDR3 spells CASSLLGQGQETQYF. The CDR3 nucleotides are TGTGCCAGCAGTTTACTCGGACAGGGCCAAGAGACCCAGTACTTC. Variable domain in full (rest from reference TRBV28 and TRBJ2-5): DVKVTQSSRYLVKRTGEKVFLECVQDMDHENMFWYRQDPGLGLRLIYFSYDVKMKEKGDIPEGYSVSREKKERFSLILESASTNQTSMYLCASSLLGQGQETQYFGPGTRLLVL.

The count of this clone is one. The CDR3 DNA reads as TGTGCCAGCAGTGAATCCGCAGGGGTGTACTCACCCCTCCACTTT. This gives the protein CASSESAGVYSPLHF. The chain uses TRBV6-1 and TRBJ1-6, with a tentative D call TRBD1 (6 bases). This CDR3 is built from 15 residues. V lost 2 bases, J lost 10 bases, and 15 bases lay in between. CDR1 MNHNS and CDR2 SASEGT come from the germline V gene.

This clone has just a few counts. V gene TRBV10-3 combines with J gene TRBJ1-1; 8 bases fit TRBD1. Germline V gives CDR1 ENHRY, CDR2 SYGVKD. The CDR3 contains 14 residues. Losses at the gene ends were 4 bases for V and 3 bases for J; bases not matched to a gene: 4. The CDR3 here is CAISATGVDTEAFF. CDR3 DNA sequence: TGTGCCATCAGTGCGACAGGGGTAGACACTGAAGCTTTCTTT.

V gene TRBV6-6 combines with J gene TRBJ1-2, with 7 bases lining up with TRBD1. V dropped 4 bases and J dropped 2; count of bases not matched to a gene: 4. There are 14 residues in the CDR3. Looked up from germline, CDR1 is MNHNY and CDR2 is SVGAGI (reference sequence). The CDR3 here is CASSSQGINYGYTF. The DNA of the CDR3 is TGTGCCAGCAGTTCACAGGGGATCAACTATGGCTACACCTTC.

The chain joins TRBV11-3 to TRBJ2-7; 9 positions match TRBD2. V shed 2 bases, J shed 3 bases, and the junction held 11 bases outside the gene matches. Germline CDR1 and CDR2: SGHNT and YENEEA. The CDR3 is made up of 17 amino acids. This CDR3 is CASSLLDPGTSLYEQYF. DNA of the CDR3: TGTGCCAGCAGCTTACTTGACCCCGGGACTAGCCTCTACGAGCAGTACTTC.

This chain uses TRBV30 with TRBJ2-5, with D unresolved. V was clipped by 0 bases and J by 2 bases, with 4 bases between them. Per the germline V gene, CDR1 is GTSNPN and CDR2 is SVGIG (reference sequence). The CDR3 is 12 amino acids. CDR3 nucleotide sequence: TGTGCCTGGAGTGTTAAGCAAGAGACCCAGTACTTC. This gives the protein CAWSVKQETQYF. Together with reference TRBV30 and TRBJ2-5, the CDR3 gives the full variable domain: SQTIHQWPATLVQPVGSPLSLECTVEGTSNPNLYWYRQAAGRGLQLLFYSVGIGQISSEVPQNLSASRPQDRQFILSSKKLLLSDSGFYLCAWSVKQETQYFGPGTRLLVL.

Only a few counts were recorded for this clone. The genes are TRBV6-5 and TRBJ2-7, with 9 bases fitting TRBD1. Germline CDR1 is MNHEY and CDR2 is SVGAGI. The CDR3 totals 15 residues. V was pared by 6 bases and J by 3 bases, with 9 bases of the junction left unmatched. The CDR3 sequence is CASSRNPGQGYEQYF. The CDR3 DNA reads TGTGCCAGCAGCCGTAACCCGGGACAGGGCTACGAGCAGTACTTC.

The rearrangement uses TRBV7-9 and TRBJ1-2; D is undetermined. Germline V gene lookup returns CDR1 SEHNR and CDR2 FQNEAQ (reference sequence). The V end lost 2 bases, the J end lost 8 bases, and 18 bases lay between the germline ends. The CDR3 loop spans 15 amino acids. The CDR3, as DNA: TGTGCCAGCAGCTTATCACACGGCGGCTCAGGAGGCTACACCTTC. Amino acids: CASSLSHGGSGGYTF.

The J gene is TRBJ2-1, the V gene TRBV27, with TRBD1 as a possible D gene (5 bases). Germline V gene sequence: CDR1 MNHEY, CDR2 SMNVEV (reference sequence). This CDR3 is built from 15 residues. With 0 bases removed from V and 2 bases from J, the gap between germline ends came to 8 bases. The CDR3 spells CASSLSRETYNEQFF. The CDR3 DNA reads as TGTGCCAGCAGTTTATCCAGGGAAACCTACAATGAGCAGTTCTTC.

This clone has only a few counts. The sample carries other DNA sequences with the same CDR3. This chain uses TRBV6-1 with TRBJ1-6, with TRBD1 matching over 9 bases. This CDR3 has 14 amino acids. Germline CDR1 is MNHNS and CDR2 is SASEGT. V was pared by 6 bases and J by 7 bases, with 4 bases of the junction left unmatched. CDR3 nucleotide sequence: TGTGCCAGCAGACCCGACAGGGGGAATTCACCCCTCCACTTT. It encodes CASRPDRGNSPLHF.

This clone was observed a few times. CDR3 nucleotides: TGTGCCAGCAGATCGACAGTCCAAGAGACCCAGTACTTC. Amino acids: CASRSTVQETQYF. The chain is built from TRBV27 and TRBJ2-5, with a tentative D call TRBD1 (5 bases). CDR1 and CDR2 from the germline V gene are MNHEY and SMNVEV (reference sequence). The CDR3 extends over 13 amino acids. Trimming left V 6 bases short and J 1 base short, with 9 bases between.

This clone has just a few counts. The V call is TRBV30, the J call TRBJ1-6; D might be TRBD1 (5 bases). The V gene's germline CDR1 is GTSNPN and CDR2 SVGIG (reference sequence). The CDR3 consists of 12 residues. V was cut by 2 bases and J by 10 bases, with 9 bases left in between. The CDR3, as DNA: TGTGCCTGGAGTTGGGGGAACTCACCCCTCCACTTT. Protein sequence: CAWSWGNSPLHF.

This clone was detected a few times. Other DNA sequences of this sample code for an identical CDR3. The gene calls are TRBV6-1 and TRBJ2-1; 13 positions agree with TRBD2. The germline V gene has CDR1 MNHNS and CDR2 SASEGT. V was pared by 7 bases and J by 5 bases, with 5 bases of the junction left unmatched. The CDR3 extends over 15 amino acids. As DNA, the CDR3 is TGTGCCAGCAATGGAGGACTAGCGGGAGACAATGAGCAGTTCTTC. Translation: CASNGGLAGDNEQFF.

This chain uses TRBV4-2 with TRBJ2-7; possible D gene TRBD1, 6 bases. The CDR3 runs to 16 residues. The germline gives CDR1 LGHNA, CDR2 YNFKEQ. V was trimmed by 5 bases and J by 4 bases, leaving 21 bases between them. CDR3: CASSESQGIPPYEQYF. DNA for the CDR3: TGTGCCAGCAGCGAATCACAGGGAATCCCCCCGTACGAGCAGTACTTC.

This clone was observed a few times. Other DNA sequences within the sample encode an identical CDR3. This rearrangement joins TRBV12-5 to TRBJ2-1, with D unresolved. Germline-derived CDR1 and CDR2 are LGHNT and FRNRAP. Deletions cut 2 bases from V and 4 bases from J, with 6 bases between. This CDR3 is 13 amino acids long. The CDR3 sequence: CASGLSEYNEQFF. DNA of the CDR3: TGTGCTAGTGGTTTGTCAGAGTACAATGAGCAGTTCTTC.

The J gene is TRBJ2-7, the V gene TRBV5-5, with TRBD1 matching 11 bases. This CDR3 has 15 residues. Germline CDR1 is SGHKS and CDR2 is YYEKEE (reference sequence). V gave up 4 bases and J gave up 4 bases; unmatched junction bases: 7. As DNA, the CDR3 is TGTGCCAGCAGCCATACCGGGACAGGGGGTTACGAGCAGTACTTC. Amino acids: CASSHTGTGGYEQYF.

This clone has only one observation. The chain is built from TRBV19 and TRBJ2-2, with D tentatively TRBD1 or TRBD2 (6 bases each). Germline V gene data show CDR1 as LNHDA and CDR2 as SQIVND (reference sequence). The CDR3 loop spans 14 amino acids. Trimming took 7 bases from V and 5 from J, leaving 14 bases between them. The CDR3 coding sequence is TGTGCCAGTAAGGGGGGCAGTTGGACCGGGGAGCTGTTTTTT. Protein product: CASKGGSWTGELFF.

This chain uses TRBV19 with TRBJ1-4; a possible D gene is TRBD1 (5 bases). Germline CDR1 LNHDA, CDR2 SQIVND (reference sequence). Trimming removed 7 bases from V and 3 bases from J, with 15 bases in between. CDR3 length: 15 amino acids. CDR3 sequence reads: CASNSPGTANEKLFF. DNA for the CDR3: TGTGCCAGTAATTCCCCCGGGACGGCTAATGAAAAACTGTTTTTT.

This clone was seen more than once but under ten times. This chain uses TRBV5-1 with TRBJ1-1; 11 nucleotides match TRBD1. Germline V gene lookup returns CDR1 SGHRS and CDR2 YFSETQ. The CDR3 extends over 14 amino acids. V gave up 3 bases and J gave up 4 bases; unmatched junction bases: 2. CDR3 sequence (DNA): TGCGCCAGCAGCTGGACAGGGGGCATCACTGAAGCTTTCTTT. The encoded protein is CASSWTGGITEAFF.

The chain combines TRBV29-1 with TRBJ1-3, with TRBD1 matching over 8 bases. Germline trimming cut 3 bases from V and 2 bases from J; bases unmatched to any gene: 6. Germline CDR1 and CDR2: SQVTM and ANQGSEA. This CDR3 has 15 residues. The CDR3 sequence: CSVDVGRGPGNTIYF. DNA for the CDR3: TGCAGCGTTGATGTGGGCAGGGGGCCTGGAAACACCATATATTTT.

The chain combines TRBV9 with TRBJ2-2, with 7 bases that match TRBD2. V lost 4 bases and J lost 1; bases outside the gene matches: 4. From germline, CDR1 is SGDLS and CDR2 YYNGEE. The CDR3 runs 15 residues. Here the CDR3 reads CASSTAGLNTGELFF. CDR3 DNA sequence: TGTGCCAGCAGCACAGCGGGATTGAACACCGGGGAGCTGTTTTTT. The variable domain in full, completed from reference TRBV9 and TRBJ2-2, reads DSGVTQTPKHLITATGQRVTLRCSPRSGDLSVYWYQQSLDQGLQFLIQYYNGEERAKGNILERFSAQQFPDLHSELNLSSLELGDSALYFCASSTAGLNTGELFFGEGSRLTVL.

This clone was seen only once. The chain's CDR3 is CASSRDRESGYTF. For the CDR3, the DNA is TGTGCCAGCAGCAGGGACAGGGAAAGCGGCTACACCTTC. V and J are TRBV5-4 and TRBJ1-2; 9 bases align to TRBD1. The CDR3 runs 13 residues. The junction had 6 bases not matched to a gene; V was cut back by 4 bases and J by 8 bases. Per germline, CDR1 SGHNT and CDR2 YYREEE (reference sequence).

The J gene is TRBJ1-1, the V gene TRBV14, with D perhaps TRBD1 (6 bases). With 1 base removed from V and 5 bases from J, the gap between germline ends came to 11 bases. This CDR3 has 14 amino acids. Germline assignment: CDR1 SGHDN and CDR2 FVKESK. The CDR3 DNA follows: TGTGCCAGCAGCCAAGTAACAGGGAGGACTGAAGCTTTCTTT. Amino acids: CASSQVTGRTEAFF.

On this clone itself: The identical CDR3 is also encoded by other nucleotide sequences in the sample. The chain is built from TRBV6-5 and TRBJ2-7; D remains unclear. The CDR3 extends over 11 amino acids. Germline CDR1 is MNHEY and CDR2 is SVGAGI. V was clipped by 6 bases and J by 3 bases, with 6 bases between them. CDR3 DNA sequence: TGTGCCAGCAGCACGGGCTACGAGCAGTACTTC. Protein sequence: CASSTGYEQYF.

This clone has more than one count but fewer than ten. The same CDR3 also results from other DNA sequences found in this sample. The gene calls are TRBV7-2 and TRBJ2-1, with D uncertain. There are 13 residues in the CDR3. V was pared by 5 bases and J by 0 bases, with 5 bases between. From germline, CDR1 is SGHTA and CDR2 FQGNSA. This chain's CDR3 is CASSPSSYNEQFF. The CDR3, as DNA: TGTGCCAGCAGCCCAAGCTCCTACAATGAGCAGTTCTTC.

This chain connects TRBV19 to TRBJ1-5; the match to TRBD1 covers 10 bases. Germline CDR1 is LNHDA and CDR2 is SQIVND (reference sequence). The length of the CDR3 is 17 residues. V shed 10 bases and J 5 bases; nucleotides not matched to a gene: 17. CDR3 loop: CATSRGTGQGKYQPQHF. The CDR3 DNA reads TGTGCCACCTCTCGGGGGACGGGACAGGGGAAGTATCAGCCCCAGCATTTT.